This T cell receptor (beta chain) was captured in a study of a mutant IDH1 vaccine in newly diagnosed glioma (dated by TCRdb to 2020 to 2022). In terms of the full investigation: Across visits V03 through V10, patients got a total of eight vaccinations, given in weeks 1, 3, 5, 7, 11, 15, 19 and 23. Longitudinal TCRB deep sequencing was done for some 26 treated patients, wherever samples were available for exploratory analyses. Vaccination began 4-6 weeks after radiotherapy alone, or alongside temozolomide cycles in the chemotherapy-containing groups. Of the approximately 32 treated patients, about 62% were male and about 38% were female, and the mean age was approximately 40 years. Peripheral blood was collected at six visits: V03 (baseline), V05, V07, V10, V12 and V13. Prior to enrollment, patients had been given standard therapy consisting of radiotherapy alone, temozolomide alone, or radiochemotherapy with temozolomide, with the combination given to most patients.

Taken with the paper, the label for time point translates to: week 23, last vaccination. Every vaccine dose consisted of 300 ug of a 20-mer mutant IDH1 peptide in Montanide, administered subcutaneously together with topical imiquimod. Newly diagnosed WHO grade 3 or 4 IDH1-mutant astrocytomas showing loss of nuclear ATRX were present in the donors. The samples were drawn from NOA16, a multicentre, single-arm, open-label phase I trial in Germany that tested a mutant IDH1 peptide vaccine in humans for the first time. Genomic DNA for TCRB sequencing was isolated from EDTA blood with the DNeasy Blood and Tissue Kit. What the study reported, not specific to this receptor: Changes in the top peripheral T cell clonotypes picked up by TCRB sequencing did not appear to be linked to pseudoprogression. Vaccine-induced immune responses across multiple MHC alleles were detected in 93.3% of patients. Availability determined which PBMC samples were chosen for TCRB deep sequencing. The authors stated that sample limitations prevented analyses of patient blood samples from being reproduced.

As concerns this clone: Its antigen is unknown. No base quality values were provided; no much bigger clone lies one nucleotide off.

CDR1 is given as SGDLS and CDR2 as YYNGEE, both from the germline V gene. Measured from the cysteine to the phenylalanine, the CDR3 is 16 residues long. Here the CDR3 DNA is all that survives: 48 bases in frame from base 1. V is shortened by 2 bases, J by 2 bases, and the region joining them spans 14 bases. Libraries were made using the immunoSEQ multiplex PCR assay. The hsTCRB Kit was used according to the manufacturer's protocol to amplify rearranged TCR beta chain sequences. TCRB libraries were sequenced on an Illumina MiSeq. The authors' analysis ran thus. Demultiplexing, trimming and gene mapping were performed with the kit vendor's proprietary platform. TCRdb's version of the immuneACCESS table is confined to in-frame rearrangements and falls short of the full clone set. An unresolved V gene accounts for under half of the shortfall where checked; the remainder is of unknown origin. For V, J and clone size, that table is used; D and trimming come from the DNA. This sample is represented by some 70,000 clones; approximately 80% of them were singletons. Of the sample, 13% falls within the top ten clones.

This sequence originates from a man younger than 35 with glioma. Recombination joined TRBV9 with TRBJ1-5; the D gene is perhaps TRBD1, from 5 matching bases. The sample was PBMCs, taken from a glioma patient whose treatment included an IDH1 peptide vaccine. The CDR3 loop reads CASSVICQGRNQPQHF. The DNA is as follows: TGTGCCAGCAGCGTGATATGTCAGGGCCGCAATCAGCCCCAGCATTTT.